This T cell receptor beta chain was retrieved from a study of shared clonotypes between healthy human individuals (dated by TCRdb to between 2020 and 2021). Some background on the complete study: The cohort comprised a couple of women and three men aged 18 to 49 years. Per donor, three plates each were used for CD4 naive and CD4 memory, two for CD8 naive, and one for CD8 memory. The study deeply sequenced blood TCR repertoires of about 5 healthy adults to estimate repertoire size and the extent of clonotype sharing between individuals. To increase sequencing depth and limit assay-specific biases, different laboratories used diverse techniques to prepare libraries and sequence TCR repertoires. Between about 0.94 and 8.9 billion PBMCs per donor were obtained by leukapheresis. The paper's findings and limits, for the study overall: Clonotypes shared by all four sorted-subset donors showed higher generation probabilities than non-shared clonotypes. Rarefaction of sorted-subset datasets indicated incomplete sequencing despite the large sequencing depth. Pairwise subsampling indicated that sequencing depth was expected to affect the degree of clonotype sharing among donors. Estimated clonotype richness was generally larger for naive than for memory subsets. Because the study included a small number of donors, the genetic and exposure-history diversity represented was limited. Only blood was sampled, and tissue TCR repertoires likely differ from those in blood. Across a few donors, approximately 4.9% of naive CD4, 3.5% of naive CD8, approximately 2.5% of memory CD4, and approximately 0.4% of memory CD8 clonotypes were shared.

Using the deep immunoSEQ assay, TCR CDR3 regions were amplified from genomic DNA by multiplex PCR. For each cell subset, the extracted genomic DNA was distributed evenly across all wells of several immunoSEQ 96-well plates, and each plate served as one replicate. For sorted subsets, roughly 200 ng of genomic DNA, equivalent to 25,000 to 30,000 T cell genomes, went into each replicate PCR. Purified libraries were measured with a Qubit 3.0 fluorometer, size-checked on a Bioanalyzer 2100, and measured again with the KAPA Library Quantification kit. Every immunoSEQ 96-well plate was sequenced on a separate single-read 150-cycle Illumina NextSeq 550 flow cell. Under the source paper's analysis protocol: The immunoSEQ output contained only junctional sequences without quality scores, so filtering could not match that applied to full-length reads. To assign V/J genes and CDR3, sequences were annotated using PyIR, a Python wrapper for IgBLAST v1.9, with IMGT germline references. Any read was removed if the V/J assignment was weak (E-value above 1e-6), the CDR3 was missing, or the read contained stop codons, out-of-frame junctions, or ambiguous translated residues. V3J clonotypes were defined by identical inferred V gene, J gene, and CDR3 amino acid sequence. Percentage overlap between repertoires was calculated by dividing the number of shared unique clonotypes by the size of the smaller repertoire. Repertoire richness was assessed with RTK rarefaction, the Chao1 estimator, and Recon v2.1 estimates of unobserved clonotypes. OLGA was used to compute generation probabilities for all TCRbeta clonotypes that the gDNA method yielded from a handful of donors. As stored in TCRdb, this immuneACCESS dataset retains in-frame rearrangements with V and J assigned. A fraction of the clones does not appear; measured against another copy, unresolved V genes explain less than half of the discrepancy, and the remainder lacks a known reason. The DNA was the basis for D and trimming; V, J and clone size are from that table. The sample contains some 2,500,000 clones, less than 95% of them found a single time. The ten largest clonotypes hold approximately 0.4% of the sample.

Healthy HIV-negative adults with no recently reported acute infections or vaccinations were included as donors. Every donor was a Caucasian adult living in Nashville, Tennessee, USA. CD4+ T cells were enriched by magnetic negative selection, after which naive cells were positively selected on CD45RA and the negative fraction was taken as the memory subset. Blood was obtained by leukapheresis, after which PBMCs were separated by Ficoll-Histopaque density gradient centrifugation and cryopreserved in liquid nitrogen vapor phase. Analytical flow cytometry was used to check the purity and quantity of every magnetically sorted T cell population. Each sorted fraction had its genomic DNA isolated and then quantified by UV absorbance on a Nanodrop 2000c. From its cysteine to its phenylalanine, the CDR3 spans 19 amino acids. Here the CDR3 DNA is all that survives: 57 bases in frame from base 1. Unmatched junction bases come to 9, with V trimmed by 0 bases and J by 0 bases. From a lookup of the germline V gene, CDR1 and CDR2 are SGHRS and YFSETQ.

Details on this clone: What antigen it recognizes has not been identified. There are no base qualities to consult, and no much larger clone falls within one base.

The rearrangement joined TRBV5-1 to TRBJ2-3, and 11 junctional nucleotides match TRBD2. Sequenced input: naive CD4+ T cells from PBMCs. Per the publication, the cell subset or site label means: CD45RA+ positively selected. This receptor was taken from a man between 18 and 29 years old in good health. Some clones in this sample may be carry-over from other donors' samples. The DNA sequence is TGCGCCAGCAGCTTGGAGTTAGCGGGAGGGCCAGTGAGCACAGATACGCAGTATTTT. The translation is CASSLELAGGPVSTDTQYF.